These 18 T cell receptor beta chains originate from one sample sequenced in a study of cytotoxic CD8 clonotypes in ibrutinib-treated CLL. Profiling relied on immunoSEQ multiplex PCR, and the TCRdb table lists in-frame clones only, not all of them. Of 45,000 to 60,000 clones listed, 50% to 70% are singletons. This material consisted of PBMCs, taken after 24 months of ibrutinib treatment. The receptors here all came from a human donor with chronic lymphocytic leukemia.

CDR3 DNA: TGTGCCAGCAGCTTAGGAGTTCCGTGGGACGGCACCGGGGAGCTGTTTTTT. It encodes CASSLGVPWDGTGELFF. The J gene is TRBJ2-2, the V gene TRBV7-6; D assignment may be TRBD1 or TRBD2 (5 bases each). The CDR3 is made up of 17 amino acids. V lost 1 base, J lost 4 bases, and 16 bases lay in between. Per the germline V gene, CDR1 is SGHVS and CDR2 is FNYEAQ.

This clone was observed a handful of times. This rearrangement joins TRBV7-2 to TRBJ2-1, with 8 bases aligning to TRBD2. Germline CDR1 and CDR2: SGHTA and FQGNSA. Unmatched junction bases numbered 15, after V lost 5 bases and J lost 9 bases. The CDR3 runs 16 residues. The CDR3 reads CASSIAGTSLVREQFF. The CDR3 nucleotides are TGTGCCAGCAGCATCGCCGGGACTAGTTTGGTCCGTGAGCAGTTCTTC.

V gene TRBV7-9 combines with J gene TRBJ1-2; no definite D call. V was clipped by 5 bases and J by 6 bases, with 13 bases between them. The CDR3 contains 13 residues. Germline loops: CDR1 SEHNR, CDR2 FQNEAQ (reference sequence). The CDR3 DNA follows: TGTGCCAGCAGCACCAGCTTAGGCGATGGCTACACCTTC. It codes for CASSTSLGDGYTF.

The J gene is TRBJ2-7, the V gene TRBV6-5; possible D gene TRBD2, 6 bases. CDR3 length equals 15 residues. CDR1 is MNHEY, CDR2 SVGAGI, per germline. V shed 7 bases and J shed 2 bases, with 18 bases lying between them. The CDR3 region has the DNA TGTGCCAGCACTGGGGGGAAGGGTTATGCCTACGAGCAGTACTTC. Translated: CASTGGKGYAYEQYF.

This rearrangement joins TRBV6-5 to TRBJ2-1; 9 nucleotides match TRBD2. Germline values: CDR1 MNHEY, CDR2 SVGAGI. V lost 0 bases and J lost 5; bases outside the gene matches: 5. This CDR3 has 16 residues. CDR3 sequence reads: CASSYSRRGGDNEQFF. DNA for the CDR3: TGTGCCAGCAGTTACTCCCGGCGGGGGGGGGACAATGAGCAGTTCTTC.

The count of this clone is one. The rearrangement links TRBV28 to TRBJ1-1; D perhaps matches TRBD1 (6 bases). The CDR3 has 14 residues. Trimming left V 5 bases short and J 5 bases short, with 15 bases between. Germline V gives CDR1 MDHEN, CDR2 SYDVKM. CDR3 sequence (DNA): TGTGCCAGCAGTCTCCAGGGGCGAACAACTGAAGCTTTCTTT. Translated, it gives CASSLQGRTTEAFF.

This clone was observed once. The V call is TRBV2, the J call TRBJ2-7; no reliable D call. Germline lookup yields CDR1 SNHLY and CDR2 FYNNEI. This CDR3 is built from 16 residues. V was clipped by 6 bases and J by 1 base, with 19 bases between them. The CDR3 protein is CASRGRPVQLSYEQYF. CDR3 bases: TGTGCCAGCAGGGGCCGACCCGTCCAACTATCCTACGAGCAGTACTTC.

V and J are TRBV9 and TRBJ1-5, with D maybe TRBD1 (6 bases). The V gene lost 7 bases and the J gene lost 2 bases, with 31 bases spanning the gap. Germline CDR1 reads SGDLS; CDR2 reads YYNGEE. This CDR3 is 20 amino acids long. CDR3: CASRFLDRRGSEKGNQPQHF. The CDR3 DNA is TGTGCCAGCCGATTCCTAGACAGGAGGGGGTCGGAAAAGGGCAATCAGCCCCAGCATTTT. Variable domain in full (rest from reference TRBV9 and TRBJ1-5): DSGVTQTPKHLITATGQRVTLRCSPRSGDLSVYWYQQSLDQGLQFLIQYYNGEERAKGNILERFSAQQFPDLHSELNLSSLELGDSALYFCASRFLDRRGSEKGNQPQHFGDGTRLSIL.

Only a few counts were recorded for this clone. The chain employs TRBV7-8 and TRBJ1-1; no clear D gene. V lost 8 bases, J lost 4 bases, and 14 bases lay in between. CDR1 is SGHVS, CDR2 FQNEAQ, per germline. This CDR3 region has 13 residues. CDR3 amino acids: CASGWGGSTEAFF. The CDR3 coding sequence is TGTGCCAGCGGATGGGGAGGGAGCACTGAAGCTTTCTTT. Together with reference TRBV7-8 and TRBJ1-1, the CDR3 gives the full variable domain: GAGVSQSPRYKVAKRGQDVALRCDPISGHVSLFWYQQALGQGPEFLTYFQNEAQLDKSGLPSDRFFAERPEGSVSTLKIQRTQQEDSAVYLCASGWGGSTEAFFGQGTRLTVV.

The CDR3: CASSHRGRLYEQYF. Here the CDR3 DNA reads TGCGCCAGCAGCCACAGGGGGCGGTTATACGAGCAGTACTTC. The V call is TRBV4-1, the J call TRBJ2-7, with 8 bases aligning to TRBD1. With 3 bases clipped from V and 4 bases from J, the junction kept 5 bases outside the gene matches. Germline CDR1 reads MGHRA; CDR2 reads YSYEKL. The CDR3 is 14 amino acids.

This clone was counted once. The chain has TRBV2 and TRBJ2-4; 8 bases match TRBD1. Germline trimming cut 6 bases from V and 0 bases from J; bases unmatched to any gene: 4. This CDR3 has 15 amino acids. CDR1 SNHLY and CDR2 FYNNEI come from the germline V gene. Here the CDR3 reads CASRGQAIAKNIQYF. The CDR3 DNA is TGTGCCAGCAGGGGACAGGCTATAGCCAAAAACATTCAGTACTTC.

This clone turned up a few times. The chain combines TRBV6-6 with TRBJ2-2, with D unclear. The CDR3 loop spans 12 amino acids. From germline, CDR1 is MNHNY and CDR2 SVGAGI (reference sequence). The ends were cut back, 5 bases at V and 5 bases at J, with 6 bases in the middle. For the CDR3, the DNA is TGTGCCAGCAGTCAGTGGACCGGGGAGCTGTTTTTT. Residues: CASSQWTGELFF.

The chain carries TRBV7-9 and TRBJ2-1; D is ambiguous. CDR1 SEHNR and CDR2 FQNEAQ come from the germline V gene (reference sequence). The CDR3 totals 14 residues. Trimming removed 0 bases from V and 7 bases from J, with 10 bases in between. CDR3 sequence (DNA): TGTGCCAGCAGCTTAGCCGAGTTCCAAAATGAGCAGTTCTTC. Translated: CASSLAEFQNEQFF.

The chain couples TRBV4-1 to TRBJ2-1; D may be TRBD2 (6 bases). Between the trimmed V and J ends, which lost 1 base and 5 bases, there was a span of 9 bases. Germline CDR1 is MGHRA and CDR2 is YSYEKL. CDR3 length equals 14 residues. CDR3 loop: CASSQVGLNNEQFF. The CDR3 DNA reads TGCGCCAGCAGCCAAGTGGGACTCAACAATGAGCAGTTCTTC.

The sample holds a few counts of this clone. V gene TRBV9 combines with J gene TRBJ2-1; either TRBD1 or TRBD2 may fit D (5 bases each). Germline V gives CDR1 SGDLS, CDR2 YYNGEE. There are 17 residues in the CDR3. V dropped 5 bases and J dropped 0 bases, with 18 bases sitting between them. The DNA of the CDR3 is TGTGCCAGCAGTATCAATCCCCCCGGGGCCTCCTACAATGAGCAGTTCTTC. It is translated as CASSINPPGASYNEQFF.

The rearrangement links TRBV27 to TRBJ1-4; 9 bases map to TRBD1. Trimming removed 5 bases from V and 7 bases from J; junction bases left unmatched: 5. Germline loops: CDR1 MNHEY, CDR2 SMNVEV (reference sequence). CDR3 length: 14 residues. The CDR3 loop reads CASSPRQGVEKLFF. CDR3 nucleotide sequence: TGTGCCAGCAGTCCCCGACAGGGGGTTGAAAAACTGTTTTTT.

At least ten counts were recorded for this clone. The genes are TRBV10-3 and TRBJ2-2, with 7 bases identical to TRBD1. Germline V gene sequence: CDR1 ENHRY, CDR2 SYGVKD. V trimming: 2 bases; J trimming: 3 bases; junction bases outside the gene matches: 9. The CDR3 extends over 17 amino acids. CDR3 loop: CAISEGLTGFDTGELFF. CDR3 sequence (DNA): TGTGCCATCAGTGAGGGGCTGACAGGGTTCGACACCGGGGAGCTGTTTTTT.

This clone was seen repeatedly, ten times or more. The chain has TRBV10-3 and TRBJ2-7; no clear D gene. CDR3 length equals 14 residues. The V end was cut by 0 bases, the J end by 7 bases, with 13 bases between. Germline V gene sequence: CDR1 ENHRY, CDR2 SYGVKD. The CDR3 loop reads CAISESTGSGEQYF. The CDR3 bases are TGTGCCATCAGTGAGTCTACGGGCAGTGGGGAGCAGTACTTC.